A selection of T cell receptor beta chains follows, all from one sample in a study of blood T cell repertoires in COVID-19. Clones were read by immunoSEQ multiplex PCR, and TCRdb kept only the in-frame ones, dropping some. This sample has about 220,000 clones, with roughly 84% found just once. The sequencing input was peripheral blood. The receptors originated from a middle-aged man who had recovered from COVID-19. The CDR3 runs from the conserved cysteine through the conserved F or W. Fields, in order: CDR3 protein, CDR3 DNA, J gene, clone size, V gene, D gene. A D gene is named only where the DNA matches it firmly. Rows give clone size only sometimes, using once, few, many, or a class for an expanded clone.

cdr3_aa: CASSTKGQGASGNTIYF; cdr3_nt: TGTGCCAGCAGCACCAAGGGTCAGGGGGCTTCGGGAAACACCATATATTTT; j_call: TRBJ1-3; clone_size: -; v_call: TRBV7-9; d_call: TRBD1
cdr3_aa: CASRESGEPTDTQYF; cdr3_nt: TGCGCCAGCAGGGAGTCAGGGGAGCCAACAGATACGCAGTATTTT; j_call: TRBJ2-3; clone_size: -; v_call: TRBV5-1; d_call: -
cdr3_aa: CASSAQGGGEKLFF; cdr3_nt: TGTGCCAGCAGCGCCCAGGGTGGTGGTGAAAAACTGTTTTTT; j_call: TRBJ1-4; clone_size: -; v_call: TRBV9; d_call: -
cdr3_aa: CASLMGGGAYNEQFF; cdr3_nt: TGTGCCAGCCTAATGGGCGGGGGGGCGTACAATGAGCAGTTCTTC; j_call: TRBJ2-1; clone_size: -; v_call: TRBV5-4; d_call: TRBD2
cdr3_aa: CASSSYYQQETQYF; cdr3_nt: TGTGCCAGCAGTTCATACTACCAACAAGAGACCCAGTACTTC; j_call: TRBJ2-5; clone_size: -; v_call: TRBV27; d_call: -
cdr3_aa: CASSLGTGIYEQYF; cdr3_nt: TGTGCCAGCAGCTTAGGAACAGGAATTTACGAGCAGTACTTC; j_call: TRBJ2-7; clone_size: -; v_call: TRBV11-2; d_call: -
cdr3_aa: CASSHSGQGFNTGELFF; cdr3_nt: TGTGCCAGCAGCCACTCTGGACAGGGCTTCAACACCGGGGAGCTGTTTTTT; j_call: TRBJ2-2; clone_size: -; v_call: TRBV3-1/TRBV3-2; d_call: TRBD1
cdr3_aa: CASSPRADTQYF; cdr3_nt: TGTGCCAGCTCACCTCGTGCAGATACGCAGTATTTT; j_call: TRBJ2-3; clone_size: -; v_call: TRBV18; d_call: -
cdr3_aa: CASMTDYNSPLHF; cdr3_nt: TGTGCCAGCATGACAGACTATAATTCACCCCTCCACTTT; j_call: TRBJ1-6; clone_size: -; v_call: TRBV2; d_call: -
cdr3_aa: CAISDTTRGETQYF; cdr3_nt: TGTGCCATCAGTGACACAACTAGAGGGGAGACCCAGTACTTC; j_call: TRBJ2-5; clone_size: -; v_call: TRBV10-3; d_call: -
cdr3_aa: CAWRIRYMTPNYGYTF; cdr3_nt: TGTGCCTGGAGAATCAGATACATGACACCTAACTATGGCTACACCTTC; j_call: TRBJ1-2; clone_size: -; v_call: TRBV30; d_call: -
cdr3_aa: CASKAGPGTGEETQYF; cdr3_nt: TGCGCCAGCAAGGCGGGGCCCGGGACAGGGGAAGAGACCCAGTACTTC; j_call: TRBJ2-5; clone_size: -; v_call: TRBV5-1; d_call: TRBD1
cdr3_aa: CASGGRDRGSNEQFF; cdr3_nt: TGTGCCAGCGGGGGCCGGGACAGGGGTAGCAATGAGCAGTTCTTC; j_call: TRBJ2-1; clone_size: once; v_call: TRBV9; d_call: TRBD1
cdr3_aa: CATTQGGSNYGYTF; cdr3_nt: TGTGCCACAACCCAGGGGGGATCTAACTATGGCTACACCTTC; j_call: TRBJ1-2; clone_size: -; v_call: TRBV6-5; d_call: TRBD1
cdr3_aa: CASKRDSHTDTQYF; cdr3_nt: TGTGCCAGCAAGCGAGACTCGCACACAGATACGCAGTATTTT; j_call: TRBJ2-3; clone_size: -; v_call: TRBV9; d_call: -
cdr3_aa: CAWSITRAPNSGANVLTF; cdr3_nt: TGTGCCTGGAGTATTACTAGGGCCCCGAACTCTGGGGCCAACGTCCTGACTTTC; j_call: TRBJ2-6; clone_size: -; v_call: TRBV30; d_call: -